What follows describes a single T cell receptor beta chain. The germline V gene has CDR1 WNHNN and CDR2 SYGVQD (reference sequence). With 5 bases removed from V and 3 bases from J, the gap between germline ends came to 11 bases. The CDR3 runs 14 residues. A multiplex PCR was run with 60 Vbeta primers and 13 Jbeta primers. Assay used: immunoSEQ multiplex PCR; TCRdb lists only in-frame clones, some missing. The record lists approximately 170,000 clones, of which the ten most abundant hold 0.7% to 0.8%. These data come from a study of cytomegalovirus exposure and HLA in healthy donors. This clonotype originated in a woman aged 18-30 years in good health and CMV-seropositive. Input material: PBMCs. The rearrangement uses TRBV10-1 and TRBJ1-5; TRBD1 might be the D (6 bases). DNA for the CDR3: TGCGCCAGCAGTCCTCGGACAGTCAATCAGCCCCAGCATTTT. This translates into CASSPRTVNQPQHF.